Listed below are T cell receptor beta chains from one sample, sequenced in a study of blood T cell repertoires in COVID-19. Sequencing was performed with immunoSEQ multiplex PCR; in TCRdb, only in-frame clones are kept and a portion is missing. Of 45,000 to 70,000 clones listed, approximately 81% are singletons. The specimen was peripheral blood. The receptors come from a woman at least 80 years old with acute or convalescent COVID-19. Both conserved end residues are part of each CDR3. The order of the fields is clone size, J gene, D gene, V gene, CDR3 DNA, CDR3 protein. A D gene is named only where the DNA matches it firmly. Part of the rows lack a size; the others show once, few, many or a class for expanded clones.

clone_size: .
j_call: TRBJ1-2
d_call: TRBD1
v_call: TRBV7-8
cdr3_nt: TGTGCCAGCAGCTTAGGCGTATCGGACAGGGTAACCTTC
cdr3_aa: CASSLGVSDRVTF

clone_size: .
j_call: TRBJ2-7
d_call: .
v_call: TRBV4-1
cdr3_nt: TGCGCCAGCAGCCAAAACAGGGATCCCTACGAGCAGTACTTC
cdr3_aa: CASSQNRDPYEQYF

clone_size: .
j_call: TRBJ1-2
d_call: .
v_call: TRBV7-9
cdr3_nt: TGTGCCAGCAGCTTAGAAGCGAACTATGGCTACACCTTC
cdr3_aa: CASSLEANYGYTF

clone_size: .
j_call: TRBJ2-2
d_call: TRBD1
v_call: TRBV6-1
cdr3_nt: TGTGCCAGCAGTGCCCGGGACAGAGCTTACACCGGGGAGCTGTTTTTT
cdr3_aa: CASSARDRAYTGELFF

clone_size: .
j_call: TRBJ2-7
d_call: .
v_call: TRBV11-3
cdr3_nt: TGTGCCAGCAGCTTAGATCTCCTCTCCGAGCAGTACTTC
cdr3_aa: CASSLDLLSEQYF

clone_size: .
j_call: TRBJ1-6
d_call: .
v_call: TRBV5-1
cdr3_nt: TGCGCCAGCAGCTTGGCGGACAGAAGTAATTCACCCCTCCACTTT
cdr3_aa: CASSLADRSNSPLHF

clone_size: few
j_call: TRBJ2-3
d_call: .
v_call: TRBV20-1
cdr3_nt: TGCAGTGCTAGTGGAGAAGGGACATGGGGGAGCACAGATACGCAGTATTTT
cdr3_aa: CSASGEGTWGSTDTQYF

clone_size: .
j_call: TRBJ1-6
d_call: .
v_call: TRBV13
cdr3_nt: TGTGCCAGCGGACAGAGCTCCTATAATTCACCCCTCCACTTT
cdr3_aa: CASGQSSYNSPLHF

clone_size: once
j_call: TRBJ1-5
d_call: .
v_call: TRBV5-6
cdr3_nt: TGTGCCAGCAGGACCACCAGGTTTCCCAATCAGCCCCAGCATTTT
cdr3_aa: CASRTTRFPNQPQHF

clone_size: .
j_call: TRBJ1-1
d_call: .
v_call: TRBV5-5
cdr3_nt: TGTGCCAGCAGCTTTGGGGGGAGGAACACTGAAGCTTTCTTT
cdr3_aa: CASSFGGRNTEAFF

clone_size: .
j_call: TRBJ2-2
d_call: TRBD1
v_call: TRBV9
cdr3_nt: TGTGCCAGCAGCACCCGACAGGGCGCCACCGGGGAGCTGTTTTTT
cdr3_aa: CASSTRQGATGELFF

clone_size: .
j_call: TRBJ2-7
d_call: .
v_call: TRBV7-6
cdr3_nt: TGTGCCAGCAGCCCGCGGGCGAACCCTAGCCACGAGCAGTACTTC
cdr3_aa: CASSPRANPSHEQYF

clone_size: .
j_call: TRBJ2-1
d_call: TRBD2
v_call: TRBV4-1
cdr3_nt: TGCGCCAGCAGCCAAGATGAGAGGCGGGGGGGGTACAATGAGCAGTTCTTC
cdr3_aa: CASSQDERRGGYNEQFF

clone_size: .
j_call: TRBJ1-3
d_call: .
v_call: TRBV2
cdr3_nt: TGTGCCAGCAGGGGGGGGACGTCCTCTGGAAACACCATATATTTT
cdr3_aa: CASRGGTSSGNTIYF

clone_size: .
j_call: TRBJ1-2
d_call: .
v_call: TRBV19
cdr3_nt: TGTGCCAGTAGTATACCCCAGACCCCGGGCTATGGCTACACCTTC
cdr3_aa: CASSIPQTPGYGYTF

clone_size: .
j_call: TRBJ1-4
d_call: TRBD1
v_call: TRBV19
cdr3_nt: TGTGCCAGTGGACAGGGATGGGGTGAAAAACTGTTTTTT
cdr3_aa: CASGQGWGEKLFF

clone_size: .
j_call: TRBJ1-3
d_call: .
v_call: TRBV6-5
cdr3_nt: TGTGCCAGTACTACAGGTGGCTCTGGAAACACCATATATTTT
cdr3_aa: CASTTGGSGNTIYF

clone_size: .
j_call: TRBJ1-1
d_call: .
v_call: TRBV14
cdr3_nt: TGTGCCAGCAGCCTTTCCGGGTGGACAGAAGCTTTCTTT
cdr3_aa: CASSLSGWTEAFF

clone_size: few
j_call: TRBJ2-5
d_call: TRBD1
v_call: TRBV7-6
cdr3_nt: TGTGCCAGCAGCTCGGGACAGGCCTTATTAAAAGAGACCCAGTACTTC
cdr3_aa: CASSSGQALLKETQYF

clone_size: once
j_call: TRBJ1-5
d_call: TRBD1
v_call: TRBV7-9
cdr3_nt: TGTGCCAGCAGCACCCGGGACAGGGACCAGCCCCAGCATTTT
cdr3_aa: CASSTRDRDQPQHF

clone_size: .
j_call: TRBJ1-1
d_call: .
v_call: TRBV6-6
cdr3_nt: TGTGCCAGCAGTTCCCATTCTGGGGACATAGAAGCTTTCTTT
cdr3_aa: CASSSHSGDIEAFF

clone_size: .
j_call: TRBJ2-1
d_call: .
v_call: TRBV6-5
cdr3_nt: TGTGCCAGCAGTCCCGCCCCTAAGCTTGAGCAGTTCTTC
cdr3_aa: CASSPAPKLEQFF

clone_size: .
j_call: TRBJ1-6
d_call: TRBD1
v_call: TRBV23-1
cdr3_nt: TGCGCCAGCAGTCAATCGGGAGACAGGGGTCGATCACCCCTCCACTTT
cdr3_aa: CASSQSGDRGRSPLHF

clone_size: .
j_call: TRBJ1-2
d_call: .
v_call: TRBV5-1
cdr3_nt: TGCGCCAGCAGCTTAAATGCAGGCACTAACTATGGCTACACCTTC
cdr3_aa: CASSLNAGTNYGYTF

clone_size: .
j_call: TRBJ2-2
d_call: TRBD1
v_call: TRBV18
cdr3_nt: TGTGCCAGCTCACCAGGGACAGGGGGCACCGGGGAGCTGTTTTTT
cdr3_aa: CASSPGTGGTGELFF

clone_size: once
j_call: TRBJ1-4
d_call: .
v_call: TRBV7-9
cdr3_nt: TGTGCCGTACTACAGGGAAAGCGCGGTGAAAAACTGTTTTTT
cdr3_aa: CAVLQGKRGEKLFF

clone_size: .
j_call: TRBJ2-3
d_call: TRBD1
v_call: TRBV6-1
cdr3_nt: TGTGCCAGCAGTGGCCGACAGGGTTGGCGCACAGATACGCAGTATTTT
cdr3_aa: CASSGRQGWRTDTQYF

clone_size: .
j_call: TRBJ2-7
d_call: TRBD1
v_call: TRBV3-1/TRBV3-2
cdr3_nt: TGTGCCAGCAGCCCCGTCCCGGGACAGGGAAAAAGCCTCTACGAGCAGTACTTC
cdr3_aa: CASSPVPGQGKSLYEQYF

clone_size: .
j_call: TRBJ1-2
d_call: .
v_call: TRBV18
cdr3_nt: TGTGCCAGCTCACCAAGTAAGCCTAACTATGGCTACACCTTC
cdr3_aa: CASSPSKPNYGYTF

clone_size: .
j_call: TRBJ2-2
d_call: TRBD1
v_call: TRBV27
cdr3_nt: TGTGCCAGCAGTTTACGGGTACGGGGACAGGGGAACACCGGGGAGCTGTTTTTT
cdr3_aa: CASSLRVRGQGNTGELFF

clone_size: .
j_call: TRBJ1-5
d_call: TRBD1
v_call: TRBV27
cdr3_nt: TGTGCCAGCAGTTTACGACAGGGTAGCAATCAGCCCCAGCATTTT
cdr3_aa: CASSLRQGSNQPQHF

clone_size: .
j_call: TRBJ2-7
d_call: TRBD1
v_call: TRBV3-1/TRBV3-2
cdr3_nt: TGTGCCAGCAGCCAAGCACAGGGGTTTAACTACGAGCAGTACTTC
cdr3_aa: CASSQAQGFNYEQYF

clone_size: .
j_call: TRBJ2-5
d_call: .
v_call: TRBV5-1
cdr3_nt: TGCGCCAGCAGACTGGCCCAGGGGAGGGTAGAGACCCAGTACTTC
cdr3_aa: CASRLAQGRVETQYF

clone_size: large
j_call: TRBJ2-7
d_call: .
v_call: TRBV4-1
cdr3_nt: TGCGCCAGCAGCCCCGAGGGGGGGAATGTAGCCTACGAGCAGTACTTC
cdr3_aa: CASSPEGGNVAYEQYF

clone_size: .
j_call: TRBJ1-2
d_call: TRBD1
v_call: TRBV29-1
cdr3_nt: TGCAGCGTGGGACAGTTTAACTATGGCTACACCTTC
cdr3_aa: CSVGQFNYGYTF

clone_size: .
j_call: TRBJ1-5
d_call: TRBD1
v_call: TRBV5-1
cdr3_nt: TGCGCCAGCAGCCCTGGGACAGCTTCTAGCAATCAGCCCCAGCATTTT
cdr3_aa: CASSPGTASSNQPQHF

clone_size: .
j_call: TRBJ2-1
d_call: TRBD1
v_call: TRBV29-1
cdr3_nt: TGCAGCGTTGGGGACAGAGATTACAATGAGCAGTTCTTC
cdr3_aa: CSVGDRDYNEQFF

clone_size: .
j_call: TRBJ1-3
d_call: .
v_call: TRBV5-1
cdr3_nt: TGCGCCAGCAGCTTGGCAGGGATCCTCTCTGGAAACACCATATATTTT
cdr3_aa: CASSLAGILSGNTIYF

clone_size: .
j_call: TRBJ1-2
d_call: .
v_call: TRBV14
cdr3_nt: TGTGCCAGCAGCCAAGATTACAGGGCTTCCTATGGCTACACCTTC
cdr3_aa: CASSQDYRASYGYTF

clone_size: .
j_call: TRBJ1-1
d_call: .
v_call: TRBV19
cdr3_nt: TGTGCCAGTAATAGTGGCGGGAGGATGAACACTGAAGCTTTCTTT
cdr3_aa: CASNSGGRMNTEAFF

clone_size: .
j_call: TRBJ1-5
d_call: TRBD1
v_call: TRBV19
cdr3_nt: TGTGCCAGTAGTATTTCCGGGACAGTCGGACAGCCCCAGCATTTT
cdr3_aa: CASSISGTVGQPQHF

clone_size: .
j_call: TRBJ2-7
d_call: TRBD2
v_call: TRBV18
cdr3_nt: TGTGCCAGCTCAACTAGCGGGGGGCAATACGAGCAGTACTTC
cdr3_aa: CASSTSGGQYEQYF

clone_size: .
j_call: TRBJ2-1
d_call: .
v_call: TRBV6-5
cdr3_nt: TGTGCCAGCAGCTCCGGGGAAAACTACAATGAGCAGTTCTTC
cdr3_aa: CASSSGENYNEQFF